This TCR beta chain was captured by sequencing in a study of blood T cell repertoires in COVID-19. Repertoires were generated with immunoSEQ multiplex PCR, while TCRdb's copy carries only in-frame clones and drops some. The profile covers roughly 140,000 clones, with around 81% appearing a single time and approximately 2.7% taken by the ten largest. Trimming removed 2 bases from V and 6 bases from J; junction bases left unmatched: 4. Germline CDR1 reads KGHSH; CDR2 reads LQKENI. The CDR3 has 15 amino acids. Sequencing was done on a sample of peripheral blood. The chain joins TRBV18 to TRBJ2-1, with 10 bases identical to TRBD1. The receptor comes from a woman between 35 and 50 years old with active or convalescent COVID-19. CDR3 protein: CASSPRGQGGNEQFF. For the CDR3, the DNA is TGTGCCAGCTCACCAAGAGGACAGGGGGGCAATGAGCAGTTCTTC.